This entry lists 9 T cell receptor beta chains sequenced from one sample in a study of regulatory dendritic cells for organ transplantation. Data came from immunoSEQ multiplex PCR; TCRdb stores just in-frame clones and leaves some out. The sample records approximately 12,000 clones, around three quarters being singletons. Allogeneic regulatory or mature dendritic cells were co-cultured for 5 days with CFSE-labeled sorted T cells at 1:10. No antigen has been assigned to these receptors. Sequences were obtained from naive CD4+ T cells from blood cultured with regulatory dendritic cells. The subset denotes: CD45RA+ naive T cells. These receptors all come from a human donor in good health.

In its sample, this clone was seen a few times. The chain employs TRBV7-9 and TRBJ1-1; TRBD1 might be the D (6 bases). This CDR3 spans 14 amino acids. The V end lost 3 bases, the J end lost 8 bases, and 16 bases lay between the germline ends. Germline V gene data show CDR1 as SEHNR and CDR2 as FQNEAQ (reference sequence). CDR3 sequence: CASSFGLQGTEAFF. For the CDR3, the DNA is TGTGCCAGCAGCTTTGGTCTTCAGGGGACCGAAGCTTTCTTT.

The chain uses TRBV5-1 and TRBJ2-3, with 12 bases lining up with TRBD2. Trimming took 0 bases from V and 4 from J; bases not matched to a gene: 3. Per the germline V gene, CDR1 is SGHRS and CDR2 is YFSETQ. The CDR3 runs to 16 residues. The chain's CDR3 is CASSLAASGGADTQYF. CDR3 bases: TGCGCCAGCAGCTTGGCGGCTAGCGGGGGGGCAGATACGCAGTATTTT.

This chain links TRBV5-1 with TRBJ1-5, with 10 bases identical to TRBD1. J was trimmed by 8 bases and V by 4 bases; bases with no gene match: 12. This CDR3 region has 16 residues. CDR1 and CDR2 from the germline V gene are SGHRS and YFSETQ. The CDR3 DNA reads TGCGCCAGCAGCCAAGGACAGGGGGGGGGTTTCGAGCCCCAGCATTTT. Translated, it gives CASSQGQGGGFEPQHF.

The CDR3 loop is CASSQAWAQGFTEAFF. The DNA for the CDR3 is TGCGCCAGCAGCCAAGCCTGGGCGCAGGGGTTCACTGAAGCTTTCTTT. This rearrangement joins TRBV4-3 to TRBJ1-1; the D gene is possibly TRBD1 (6 bases). Germline CDR1 and CDR2: LGHNA and YSLEER. The germline V and J ends were trimmed by 1 base and 4 bases, with 16 bases remaining between them. The CDR3 is 16 amino acids.

The V and J genes are TRBV10-3 and TRBJ2-2; 7 bases map to TRBD2. The CDR3 is 15 residues long. CDR1 is ENHRY and CDR2 is SYGVKD in the germline V gene. J lost 4 bases, V lost 0 bases, and 2 bases had no gene match. CDR3 amino acids: CAISESASGTGELFF. For the CDR3, the DNA is TGTGCCATCAGTGAGTCGGCTAGCGGCACCGGGGAGCTGTTTTTT.

This chain joins TRBV7-3 and TRBJ2-1, with 9 bases aligning to TRBD2. V gave up 4 bases and J gave up 7 bases; unmatched junction bases: 11. There are 16 residues in the CDR3. Germline assignment: CDR1 SGHTA and CDR2 FQGTGA. The CDR3 spells CASSSQGAGGQNEQFF. In DNA form, the CDR3 reads TGTGCCAGCAGCTCCCAAGGGGCGGGGGGGCAGAATGAGCAGTTCTTC.

In its sample, this clone was seen a few times. This chain uses TRBV2 with TRBJ2-7; 9 bases are shared with TRBD1. The ends lost 1 base at V and 5 bases at J; junction bases unmatched: 0. The germline V gene encodes CDR1 SNHLY and CDR2 FYNNEI. This CDR3 has 13 amino acids. The CDR3 DNA sequence: TGTGCCAGCAGTGAAGGGACAGGGGACGAGCAGTACTTC. Protein product: CASSEGTGDEQYF.

The chain joins TRBV19 to TRBJ1-2; 8 nucleotides line up with TRBD1. Trimming took 2 bases from V and 6 from J; bases not matched to a gene: 8. The CDR3 length is 15 residues. Germline assignment: CDR1 LNHDA and CDR2 SQIVND (reference sequence). For the CDR3, the DNA is TGTGCCAGTAGTATACTCGGACAGGGTAGAGATGGCTACACCTTC. Protein sequence: CASSILGQGRDGYTF.

This chain connects TRBV11-3 to TRBJ1-1, with D tentatively TRBD1 (5 bases). The CDR3 consists of 14 residues. Trimming shortened V by 3 bases and J by 1 base, and 9 bases separated the two germline ends. CDR1 is SGHNT and CDR2 is YENEEA in the germline V gene. Here the CDR3 DNA reads TGTGCCAGCAGCTTGTCCGGGGGGAACACTGAAGCTTTCTTT. Its protein is CASSLSGGNTEAFF. The entire variable domain, with the rest obtained from reference TRBV11-3 and TRBJ1-1, is as follows: EAGVVQSPRYKIIEKKQPVAFWCNPISGHNTLYWYLQNLGQGPELLIRYENEEAVDDSQLPKDRFSAERLKGVDSTLKIQPAELGDSAVYLCASSLSGGNTEAFFGQGTRLTVV.